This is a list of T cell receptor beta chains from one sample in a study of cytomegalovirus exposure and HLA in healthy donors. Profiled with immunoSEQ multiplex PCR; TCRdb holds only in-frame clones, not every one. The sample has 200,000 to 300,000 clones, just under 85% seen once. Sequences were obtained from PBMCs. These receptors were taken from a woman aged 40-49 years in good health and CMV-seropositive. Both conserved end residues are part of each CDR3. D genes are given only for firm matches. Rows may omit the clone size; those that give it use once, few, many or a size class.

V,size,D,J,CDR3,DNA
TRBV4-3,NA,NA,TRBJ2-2,CASSQDPRLGELFF,TGCGCCAGCAGCCAAGATCCCCGTTTGGGGGAGCTGTTTTTT
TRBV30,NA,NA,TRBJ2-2,CAWSVLLARNTGELFF,TGTGCCTGGAGTGTACTTCTAGCGCGAAACACCGGGGAGCTGTTTTTT
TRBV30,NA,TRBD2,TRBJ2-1,CAWSVDSGGFYNEQFF,TGTGCCTGGTCAGTGGATAGCGGGGGGTTTTACAATGAGCAGTTCTTC
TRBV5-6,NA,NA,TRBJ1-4,CASSSQGHLTTNEKLFF,TGTGCCAGCAGCTCCCAGGGGCACCTCACAACTAATGAAAAACTGTTTTTT
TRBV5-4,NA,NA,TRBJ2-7,CASSLGGLQNSYEQYF,TGTGCCAGCAGCTTGGGCGGCCTGCAGAACTCCTACGAGCAGTACTTC
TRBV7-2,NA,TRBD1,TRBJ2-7,CASSSDRAYSYEQYF,TGTGCCAGCAGCTCCGACAGGGCATACTCCTACGAGCAGTACTTC
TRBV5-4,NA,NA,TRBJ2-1,CASSLVPPFTSFNEQFF,TGTGCCAGCAGCTTGGTTCCCCCCTTTACTAGTTTCAATGAGCAGTTCTTC
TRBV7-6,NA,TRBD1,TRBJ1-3,CASSLGQGTGNTIYF,TGTGCCAGCAGCTTAGGACAGGGAACTGGAAACACCATATATTTT
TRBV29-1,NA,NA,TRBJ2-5,CSVEDQVRKETQYF,TGCAGCGTTGAAGATCAGGTCAGAAAAGAGACCCAGTACTTC
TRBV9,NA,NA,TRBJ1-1,CASSVGQMNTEAFF,TGTGCCAGCAGCGTAGGACAGATGAACACTGAAGCTTTCTTT
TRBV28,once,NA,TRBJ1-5,CASSLLIGLASNQPQHF,TGTGCCAGCAGTTTATTGATTGGTCTGGCTAGCAATCAGCCCCAGCATTTT
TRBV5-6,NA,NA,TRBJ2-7,CASSLVDSYEQYF,TGTGCCAGCAGCTTGGTTGACAGCTACGAGCAGTACTTC
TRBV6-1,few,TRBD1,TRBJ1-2,CASREPLDRANYGYTF,TGTGCCAGCAGGGAACCCCTGGACAGGGCGAACTATGGCTACACCTTC
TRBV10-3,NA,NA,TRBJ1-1,CAISSSGNTEAFF,TGTGCCATCAGTTCATCGGGGAACACTGAAGCTTTCTTT
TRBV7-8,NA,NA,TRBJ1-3,CASSPLRFGNTIYF,TGTGCCAGCAGCCCCCTCCGTTTTGGAAACACCATATATTTT
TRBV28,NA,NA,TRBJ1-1,CASKLDWRSRRNTEAFF,TGTGCCAGCAAGTTGGACTGGCGAAGTCGGAGAAACACTGAAGCTTTCTTT
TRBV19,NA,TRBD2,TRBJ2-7,CASSIGGGPYEQYF,TGTGCCAGTAGTATAGGGGGGGGTCCCTACGAGCAGTACTTC
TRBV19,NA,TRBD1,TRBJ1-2,CASSPSGTGGLGYTF,TGTGCCAGTAGTCCCTCCGGGACAGGGGGCCTTGGCTACACCTTC
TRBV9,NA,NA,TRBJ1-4,CASSVARMRVTNEKLFF,TGTGCCAGCAGCGTAGCGAGGATGAGGGTAACTAATGAAAAACTGTTTTTT
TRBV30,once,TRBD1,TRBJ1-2,CAWKQGQLNYGYTF,TGTGCCTGGAAACAGGGACAGCTTAACTATGGCTACACCTTC
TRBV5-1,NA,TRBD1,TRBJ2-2,CASSLEPGQGSLGGLFF,TGCGCCAGCAGCTTGGAACCCGGACAGGGGAGCCTGGGAGGGCTGTTTTTT
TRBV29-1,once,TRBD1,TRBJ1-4,CSAHGATGTGREKLFF,TGCAGCGCCCATGGGGCAACCGGGACAGGGAGGGAAAAACTGTTTTTT
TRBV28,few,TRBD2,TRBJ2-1,CASSSPGTSGNEQFF,TGTGCCAGCAGTTCCCCGGGGACTAGCGGAAATGAGCAGTTCTTC
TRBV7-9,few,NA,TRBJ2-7,CSSSPQGGAYEQYF,TGTTCCAGCAGCCCCCAGGGGGGAGCCTACGAGCAGTACTTC